The present T cell receptor (beta chain) was sequenced within a study of shared clonotypes between healthy human individuals. Germline loops: CDR1 MNHEY, CDR2 SMNVEV (reference sequence). The CDR3 covers 16 residues. V lost 4 bases and J lost 4, with 20 bases in between. Only CD45RO-negative cells positively selected for CCR7 counted as naive CD8 cells, so terminally differentiated effector memory CD45RA+ cells were excluded. Assay used: immunoSEQ multiplex PCR; TCRdb lists only in-frame clones, some missing. Among 750,000 to 1,000,000 clones listed, 80% to 95% were seen once. The specimen was naive CD8+ T cells sorted from blood. This sequence was found in a man aged 25-40 years in good health. The chain links TRBV27 to TRBJ2-7; the D gene is possibly TRBD2 (5 bases). The CDR3 nucleotides are TGTGCCAGCAGTTCCGCGGCGGTAGCGCGATATTACGAGCAGTACTTC. Translated, it gives CASSSAAVARYYEQYF.